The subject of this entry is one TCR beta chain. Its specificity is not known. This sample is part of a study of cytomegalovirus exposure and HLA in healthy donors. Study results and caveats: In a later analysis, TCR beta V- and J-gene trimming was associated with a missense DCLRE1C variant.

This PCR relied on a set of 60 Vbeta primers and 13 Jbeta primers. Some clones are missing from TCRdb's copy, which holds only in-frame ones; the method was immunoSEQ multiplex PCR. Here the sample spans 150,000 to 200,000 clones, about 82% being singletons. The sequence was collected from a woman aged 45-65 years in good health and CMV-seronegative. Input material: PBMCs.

The CDR3 spells CASSLRAGVKTQYF. The CDR3 DNA follows: TGTGCCAGCAGCTTGAGGGCAGGGGTAAAGACCCAGTACTTC. The gene calls are TRBV5-4 and TRBJ2-5; D possibly corresponds to TRBD1 (6 bases). Germline V gene data show CDR1 as SGHNT and CDR2 as YYREEE (reference sequence). V was shortened by 1 base and J by 6 bases, with 13 bases between the two germline ends. The CDR3 spans 14 residues.